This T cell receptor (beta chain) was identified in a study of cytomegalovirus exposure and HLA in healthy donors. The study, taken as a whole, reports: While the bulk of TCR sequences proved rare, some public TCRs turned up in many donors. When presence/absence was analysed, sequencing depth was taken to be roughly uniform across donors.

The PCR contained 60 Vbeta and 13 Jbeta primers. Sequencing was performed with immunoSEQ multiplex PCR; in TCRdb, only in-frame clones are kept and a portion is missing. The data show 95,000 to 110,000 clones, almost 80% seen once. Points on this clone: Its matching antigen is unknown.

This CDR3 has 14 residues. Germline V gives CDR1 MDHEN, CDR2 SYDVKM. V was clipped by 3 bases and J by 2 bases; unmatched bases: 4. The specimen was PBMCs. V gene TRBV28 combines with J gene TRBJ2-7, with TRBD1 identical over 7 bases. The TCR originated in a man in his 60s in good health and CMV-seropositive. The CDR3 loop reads CASSFDRVPYEQYF. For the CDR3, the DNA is TGTGCCAGCAGTTTCGACAGGGTACCCTACGAGCAGTACTTC.